A single sample is the source of the 9 T cell receptor beta chains below, sequenced in a study of T cells in Graves' hyperthyroidism and ophthalmopathy. The investigators amplified TCR beta CDR3 regions from RNA transcripts. When the TCR CDR3 underwent first-round RT-PCR, the HTBI primer set was used. MiXCR, applied by TCRdb to the multiplex PCR reads, yields one record per CDR3 protein. The sample contains approximately 400,000 distinct CDR3 sequences, 25% of which appear only once. Sequences were obtained from blood. These receptors all stem from a man aged 50 or older with Graves' hyperthyroidism.

This chain joins TRBV6-5 and TRBJ2-5; the D gene is possibly TRBD2 (7 bases). V was trimmed by 2 bases and J by 4 bases, leaving 17 bases between them. CDR3 length: 16 amino acids. Looked up from germline, CDR1 is MNHEY and CDR2 is SVGAGI. Here the CDR3 reads CASSYGGGRRGETQYF. CDR3 sequence (DNA): TGTGCCAGCAGTTACGGGGGGGGGCGTAGAGGAGAGACCCAGTACTTC.

This clonotype was detected ten times or more. V gene TRBV2 combines with J gene TRBJ2-7; D might be TRBD1 (6 bases). The length of the CDR3 is 14 residues. Trimming stripped 4 bases from V and 2 bases from J, with 12 bases between. Looked up from germline, CDR1 is SNHLY and CDR2 is FYNNEI. The CDR3 sequence is CASSGSRGTYEQYF. In nucleotides, the CDR3 is TGTGCCAGCAGTGGCTCCAGGGGAACCTACGAGCAGTACTTC.

In its sample, this clonotype was seen a few times. The chain links TRBV7-9 to TRBJ2-1; 11 bases fit TRBD2. The CDR3 extends over 15 amino acids. With 6 bases clipped from V and 4 bases from J, the junction kept 5 bases outside the gene matches. Germline lookup yields CDR1 SEHNR and CDR2 FQNEAQ (reference sequence). CDR3 region: CASRETSGEYNEQFF. The CDR3 DNA reads TGTGCCAGCAGGGAGACTAGCGGGGAATACAATGAGCAGTTCTTC.

This clonotype was seen only once. This chain links TRBV20-1 with TRBJ2-4; no clear D gene. This CDR3 is built from 13 residues. CDR1 is DFQATT, CDR2 SNEGSKA, per germline (reference sequence). Trimming took off 3 bases at V and 5 bases at J, with 11 bases between the two ends. CDR3 DNA sequence: TGCAGTGCTAGGGCTAGGCTCCAAAACATTCAGTACTTC. Amino acid sequence: CSARARLQNIQYF.

A word on this clonotype: One junction end does not reproduce the germline sequence, and a read error may be involved. The gene calls are TRBV2 and TRBJ2-2; D possibly corresponds to TRBD2 (5 bases). CDR3 length: 11 residues. Germline assignment: CDR1 SNHLY and CDR2 FYNNEI. CDR3 protein: CASLGTGEPFF. DNA of the CDR3: TGTGCCAGCCTCGGCACCGGGGAGCCGTTTTTT.

This chain links TRBV19 with TRBJ1-2; a weak D match, TRBD1 (6 bases). Per the germline V gene, CDR1 is LNHDA and CDR2 is SQIVND (reference sequence). The CDR3 has 14 amino acids. V shed 5 bases and J shed 2 bases, with 12 bases lying between them. The CDR3 region has the DNA TGTGCCAGTAGTGCCGGACAGTTGAACTATGGCTACACCTTC. Residues: CASSAGQLNYGYTF.

This clonotype has ten or more counts. The chain employs TRBV11-2 and TRBJ1-2; 8 bases fit TRBD1. The CDR3 is 15 amino acids. After removal of 6 bases from V and 2 bases from J, the junction contained 8 bases not matched to a gene. Germline lookup yields CDR1 SGHAT and CDR2 FQNNGV. CDR3 sequence: CASRSLRDRNYGYTF. As DNA, the CDR3 is TGTGCCAGCAGGAGCCTACGGGACAGGAACTATGGCTACACCTTC.

This clonotype turned up a few times. The V call is TRBV12-3 or TRBV12-4, the J call TRBJ2-7; 7 bases agree with TRBD1. The CDR3 is 13 amino acids. Germline trimming cut 7 bases from V and 3 bases from J; bases unmatched to any gene: 6. The CDR3 region has the DNA TGTGCCAGCACCTTGACAGGGATCTACGAGCAGTACTTC. Translating gives CASTLTGIYEQYF.

This clonotype was recorded a few times. The chain combines TRBV5-1 with TRBJ2-7, with TRBD1 as a possible D gene (7 bases). V lost 4 bases to trimming and J lost 0 bases, with 11 bases between them. The CDR3 contains 14 residues. Germline V lookup: CDR1 SGHRS, CDR2 YFSETQ. The CDR3 DNA sequence: TGCGCCAGCAGCCGGGGGACAGCCTCCTACGAGCAGTACTTC. It yields the protein CASSRGTASYEQYF.